The next 8 T cell receptor beta chains were all read from a single sample in a study of shared T cell receptors in the human thymus. Profiled with immunoSEQ multiplex PCR; TCRdb holds only in-frame clones, not every one. This sample yields some 640,000 clones, of which around 87% are seen a single time; roughly 0.0086% belongs to the top ten. These data were also reused for a study on human thymus T cells.

Sequenced: thymocytes. Source of these receptors: a boy under three years old with a congenital heart defect.

The V call is TRBV5-1, the J call TRBJ2-3, with 10 bases aligning to TRBD2. The CDR3 runs 16 residues. After removal of 0 bases from V and 5 bases from J, the junction contained 6 bases not matched to a gene. CDR1 is SGHRS and CDR2 is YFSETQ in the germline V gene. CDR3 nucleotides: TGCGCCAGCAGCTTGGGAGCGGGGGGGAAAGTAGATACGCAGTATTTT. Translation: CASSLGAGGKVDTQYF.

With regard to this clone: One end of the junction is discordant with germline, which a read error may explain. The chain has TRBV9 and TRBJ1-5; D not resolved. The CDR3 runs to 11 residues. From germline, CDR1 is SGDLS and CDR2 YYNGEE. The CDR3 region is CASSVDAGPDF. The CDR3 DNA follows: TGTGCCAGCAGCGTAGACGCGGGTCCGGATTTT.

With respect to this clone: A junction end diverges from the germline sequence, so it may reflect a read error. In the same sample, other DNA sequences code for this CDR3. The genes are TRBV5-6 and TRBJ1-6; D remains ambiguous. CDR3 length: 14 residues. The V gene's germline CDR1 is SGHDT and CDR2 YYEEEE. In DNA, the CDR3 is TGTGCCAGCAGCTTTTGGGCAGTGAATTCCCCCCTCCACTTT. It specifies CASSFWAVNSPLHF.

This chain links TRBV7-2 with TRBJ1-2, with 12 bases aligning to TRBD1. Trimming took 2 bases from V and 6 from J; bases not matched to a gene: 13. The germline V gene encodes CDR1 SGHTA and CDR2 FQGNSA. The CDR3 totals 18 residues. CDR3 loop: CASSLLPGQGARVDGYTF. CDR3 sequence (DNA): TGTGCCAGCAGCTTACTTCCGGGACAGGGGGCGCGGGTGGATGGCTACACCTTC.

The rearrangement joins TRBV6-1 to TRBJ2-2, with D perhaps TRBD1 (5 bases). This CDR3 has 15 amino acids. V shed 3 bases and J shed 3 bases, with 11 bases lying between them. From germline, CDR1 is MNHNS and CDR2 SASEGT. CDR3 sequence (DNA): TGTGCCAGCAGTGAGTCGTCAGGGTACACCGGGGAGCTGTTTTTT. The encoded protein is CASSESSGYTGELFF.

The chain carries TRBV2 and TRBJ1-2; the match to TRBD1 covers 8 bases. The CDR3 sequence is 13 residues long. J gave up 2 bases and V 7 bases, and 3 bases lay outside the gene matches. Germline lookup yields CDR1 SNHLY and CDR2 FYNNEI. The CDR3 DNA is TGTGCCAGCAACGGGGACAGGAACTATGGCTACACCTTC. It is translated as CASNGDRNYGYTF.

The chain employs TRBV5-1 and TRBJ2-7, with 7 bases matching TRBD1. The CDR3 contains 15 residues. Germline V gene data show CDR1 as SGHRS and CDR2 as YFSETQ. After removal of 0 bases from V and 3 bases from J, the junction contained 6 bases not matched to a gene. CDR3 sequence: CASSLGDSFYYEQYF. The CDR3 region has the DNA TGCGCCAGCAGCTTGGGGGACAGTTTCTACTACGAGCAGTACTTC.

The gene calls are TRBV28 and TRBJ2-2; 7 nucleotides match TRBD1. The CDR3 extends over 16 amino acids. V lost 5 bases to trimming and J lost 7 bases; unmatched junction nucleotides: 13. Per the germline V gene, CDR1 is MDHEN and CDR2 is SYDVKM. DNA of the CDR3: TGTGCCAGCAGTACAATGACAGGGCTGCAAGGCGGGGAGCTGTTTTTT. Residues: CASSTMTGLQGGELFF.